The entry below gives a single T cell receptor beta chain sequence along with its context. Its antigen is undetermined. A read error is likely, as this CDR3 ends without the conserved phenylalanine or tryptophan. This sample was taken from a study of cytomegalovirus exposure and HLA in healthy donors. Findings of the study overall: In a later analysis, an Asian-associated ancestry cluster reportedly showed fewer N-insertions than the approximately 610-donor mean. There was a cluster of highly shared sequence variants that was likely a sequencing artifact.

Both 60 Vbeta primers and 13 Jbeta primers went into the PCR. Original methodology: A follow-up analysis tallied tens of millions of unique TCR beta chains, roughly 10 million shared. Clones were read by immunoSEQ multiplex PCR, and TCRdb kept only the in-frame ones, dropping some. V, J and clone size derive from that table, while D and trimming were established from the DNA sequence. This repertoire shows around 150,000 clones, 73% found once; its top ten account for over 13%. The receptor was isolated from a human donor in good health. Sequenced material: PBMCs.

The CDR3 nucleotides read TGTGCCAGCAGCTTCGGGGGGGGCATGAACACTGAAGCTTTCCTT. The encoded protein is CASSFGGGMNTEAFL. V gene TRBV7-8 combines with J gene TRBJ1-1; perhaps TRBD1 as D (6 bases). Trimming left V 3 bases short and J 0 bases short, with 11 bases between. The germline V gene has CDR1 SGHVS and CDR2 FQNEAQ. The CDR3 has 15 residues.